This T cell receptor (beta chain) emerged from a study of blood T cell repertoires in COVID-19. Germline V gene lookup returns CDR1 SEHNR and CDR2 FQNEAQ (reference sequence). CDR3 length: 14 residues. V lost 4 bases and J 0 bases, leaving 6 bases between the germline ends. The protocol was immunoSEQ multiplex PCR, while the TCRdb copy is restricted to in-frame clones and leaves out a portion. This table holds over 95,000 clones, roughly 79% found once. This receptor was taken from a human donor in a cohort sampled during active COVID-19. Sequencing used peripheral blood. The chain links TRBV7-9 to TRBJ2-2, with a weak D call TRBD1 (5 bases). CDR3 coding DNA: TGTGCCAGCAGCTCAGGGACGAACACCGGGGAGCTGTTTTTT. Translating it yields CASSSGTNTGELFF.